The rows below give T cell receptor beta chains drawn from one sample of a study of T cell responses to AZD1222 COVID-19 vaccine. This table comes from immunoSEQ multiplex PCR, and its TCRdb copy is limited to in-frame clones, with some not included. The sample consists of 150,000 to 200,000 clones, 80% to 95% of them appearing once. Source: peripheral blood, taken on day 0 of AZD1222 vaccination. Receptors originate from an adult in good health. The CDR3 runs from the conserved cysteine through the conserved F or W. Fields, in order: J gene, V gene, clone size, D gene, CDR3 protein, CDR3 DNA. A D gene is named only where the DNA matches it firmly. Size is omitted from some rows. Given values are once, few, many or a class for expanded clones.

j_gene: TRBJ1-2
v_gene: TRBV4-2
abundance: -
d_gene: -
CDR3aa: CASGGTPYTF
CDR3nt: TGTGCCAGCGGAGGGACTCCTTACACCTTC

j_gene: TRBJ2-7
v_gene: TRBV14
abundance: -
d_gene: TRBD1
CDR3aa: CASSHPPRTGRSYEQYF
CDR3nt: TGTGCCAGCAGCCATCCCCCTCGGACAGGGCGCTCCTACGAGCAGTACTTC

j_gene: TRBJ2-7
v_gene: TRBV4-1
abundance: once
d_gene: -
CDR3aa: CASSPREGFEEYF
CDR3nt: TGCGCCAGCAGCCCAAGAGAGGGGTTTGAAGAGTACTTC

j_gene: TRBJ1-5
v_gene: TRBV30
abundance: -
d_gene: TRBD1
CDR3aa: CAWSVGQSNQPQHF
CDR3nt: TGTGCCTGGAGTGTGGGACAGAGCAATCAGCCCCAGCATTTT

j_gene: TRBJ2-2
v_gene: TRBV9
abundance: -
d_gene: -
CDR3aa: CASSVVDGGTGELFF
CDR3nt: TGTGCCAGCAGCGTAGTAGATGGGGGCACCGGGGAGCTGTTTTTT

j_gene: TRBJ2-7
v_gene: TRBV6-5
abundance: -
d_gene: -
CDR3aa: CASSYGGAEDYEQYF
CDR3nt: TGTGCCAGCAGTTACGGGGGGGCCGAAGACTACGAGCAGTACTTC

j_gene: TRBJ1-5
v_gene: TRBV6-6
abundance: -
d_gene: TRBD1
CDR3aa: CASRRGQGKYQPQHF
CDR3nt: TGTGCCAGCAGACGAGGACAGGGGAAGTACCAGCCCCAGCATTTT

j_gene: TRBJ2-2
v_gene: TRBV11-2
abundance: -
d_gene: TRBD1
CDR3aa: CASSRGQGPTGELFF
CDR3nt: TGTGCCAGCAGTCGTGGACAGGGACCGACCGGGGAGCTGTTTTTT

j_gene: TRBJ1-6
v_gene: TRBV30
abundance: once
d_gene: -
CDR3aa: CAWSKLSSYNSPLHF
CDR3nt: TGTGCCTGGAGTAAATTAAGCTCCTATAATTCACCCCTCCACTTT

j_gene: TRBJ1-2
v_gene: TRBV3-1/TRBV3-2
abundance: -
d_gene: TRBD1
CDR3aa: CASSPGTGGYGYTF
CDR3nt: TGTGCCAGCAGCCCGGGGACAGGGGGATATGGCTACACCTTC

j_gene: TRBJ1-2
v_gene: TRBV6-1
abundance: -
d_gene: -
CDR3aa: CASSETGRYGYTF
CDR3nt: TGTGCCAGCAGTGAGACGGGGAGGTATGGCTACACCTTC

j_gene: TRBJ2-5
v_gene: TRBV24-1
abundance: once
d_gene: -
CDR3aa: CATSDPYDRTETQYF
CDR3nt: TGTGCCACCAGTGACCCTTACGACAGGACCGAGACCCAGTACTTC

j_gene: TRBJ2-1
v_gene: TRBV28
abundance: -
d_gene: TRBD1
CDR3aa: CASSLDRGARDSPILSSYNEQFF
CDR3nt: TGTGCCAGCAGTTTAGACAGGGGGGCCCGGGACTCCCCGATTTTGAGCTCCTACAATGAGCAGTTCTTC

j_gene: TRBJ2-1
v_gene: TRBV7-6
abundance: -
d_gene: TRBD2
CDR3aa: CASSLWTGTSGGSSYNEQFF
CDR3nt: TGTGCCAGCAGCTTGTGGACCGGGACTAGCGGAGGGAGCTCCTACAATGAGCAGTTCTTC

j_gene: TRBJ1-2
v_gene: TRBV7-9
abundance: once
d_gene: -
CDR3aa: CASSFQGNTGYTF
CDR3nt: TGTGCCAGCAGCTTTCAGGGAAACACTGGCTACACCTTC

j_gene: TRBJ1-4
v_gene: TRBV20-1
abundance: -
d_gene: TRBD1
CDR3aa: CSASHNRGANEKLFF
CDR3nt: TGCAGTGCTAGTCACAACAGGGGGGCTAATGAAAAACTGTTTTTT

j_gene: TRBJ2-1
v_gene: TRBV3-1/TRBV3-2
abundance: -
d_gene: TRBD2
CDR3aa: CASSYPGREGQGEQFF
CDR3nt: TGTGCCAGCAGCTACCCGGGGCGGGAGGGGCAGGGTGAGCAGTTCTTC

j_gene: TRBJ2-2
v_gene: TRBV27
abundance: -
d_gene: -
CDR3aa: CASSLSISGAPGELFF
CDR3nt: TGTGCCAGCAGTTTATCGATTTCAGGGGCCCCCGGGGAGCTGTTTTTT

j_gene: TRBJ1-3
v_gene: TRBV18
abundance: -
d_gene: -
CDR3aa: CASSPPGVAGNTIYF
CDR3nt: TGTGCCAGCTCACCGCCCGGGGTTGCGGGAAACACCATATATTTT

j_gene: TRBJ2-7
v_gene: TRBV7-9
abundance: -
d_gene: -
CDR3aa: CASRPDRMGEQYF
CDR3nt: TGTGCCAGCAGACCTGACAGAATGGGCGAGCAGTACTTC

j_gene: TRBJ1-6
v_gene: TRBV15
abundance: -
d_gene: -
CDR3aa: CATARTTNNSPLHF
CDR3nt: TGTGCCACCGCGAGGACTACTAATAATTCACCCCTCCACTTT

j_gene: TRBJ1-1
v_gene: TRBV7-2
abundance: -
d_gene: -
CDR3aa: CASSLVRFVTEAFF
CDR3nt: TGTGCCAGCAGCTTAGTAAGGTTCGTCACTGAAGCTTTCTTT

j_gene: TRBJ1-2
v_gene: TRBV2
abundance: -
d_gene: -
CDR3aa: CASRTGATYGYTF
CDR3nt: TGTGCCAGCAGAACCGGGGCAACCTATGGCTACACCTTC

j_gene: TRBJ2-5
v_gene: TRBV4-1
abundance: -
d_gene: -
CDR3aa: CASSQVGSYQETQYF
CDR3nt: TGCGCCAGCAGCCAAGTCGGCAGCTACCAAGAGACCCAGTACTTC

j_gene: TRBJ1-1
v_gene: TRBV5-1
abundance: -
d_gene: -
CDR3aa: CASSLESGSTEAFF
CDR3nt: TGCGCCAGCAGCCTCGAGAGTGGTAGCACTGAAGCTTTCTTT

j_gene: TRBJ2-2
v_gene: TRBV4-1
abundance: -
d_gene: -
CDR3aa: CASSQPTSNTGELFF
CDR3nt: TGCGCCAGCAGCCAACCAACATCGAACACCGGGGAGCTGTTTTTT